These 24 T cell receptor beta chains originate from one sample sequenced in a study of T-cell memory formation after mild COVID-19. TCRdb redid the calling of the 5' RACE reads with MiXCR, one entry per CDR3 protein. The sample lists a few hundred thousand distinct CDR3 sequences, about a sixth occurring once. The specimen sequenced was PBMCs or a T cell subset sorted from them (not recorded which). The source is a man aged 18 to 35 who had mild COVID-19 (a few samples of this study predate the infection). Cell type and time point are not known.

This clonotype was counted only a few times. The chain carries TRBV7-9 and TRBJ1-5; D is perhaps TRBD1 (6 bases). V was clipped by 3 bases and J by 8 bases, with 11 bases between them. The CDR3 has 13 amino acids. Germline V gene sequence: CDR1 SEHNR, CDR2 FQNEAQ (reference sequence). DNA of the CDR3: TGTGCCAGCAGCTTGACAGGCGCGGAGCCCCAGCATTTT. This codes for CASSLTGAEPQHF.

The rearrangement joins TRBV6-1 to TRBJ1-4; D is ambiguous. This CDR3 has 17 amino acids. The germline V gene encodes CDR1 MNHNS and CDR2 SASEGT. V lost 2 bases to trimming and J lost 0 bases, with 13 bases between them. The CDR3 DNA sequence: TGTGCCAGCAGTGAATTCCAACCGTTTGCAACTAATGAAAAACTGTTTTTT. Translation gives CASSEFQPFATNEKLFF.

This clonotype appeared a few times. The chain links TRBV12-3 or TRBV12-4 to TRBJ2-5; D call uncertain. The V end lost 3 bases, the J end lost 1 base, and 6 bases lay between the germline ends. The CDR3 runs 13 residues. CDR3 nucleotide sequence: TGTGCCAGCAGTTTCGGATTCCAAGAGACCCAGTACTTC. It translates to CASSFGFQETQYF.

A few counts support this clonotype. The rearrangement links TRBV27 to TRBJ1-4; the D is unclear. The CDR3 is 14 residues long. V gave up 4 bases and J gave up 5 bases, with 11 bases separating them. Germline assignment: CDR1 MNHEY and CDR2 SMNVEV (reference sequence). CDR3 bases: TGTGCCAGCAGTTGGAAGGTGGGAAATGAAAAACTGTTTTTT. It encodes CASSWKVGNEKLFF.

The chain has TRBV6-2 or TRBV6-3 and TRBJ2-5; a possible D gene is TRBD2 (5 bases). V was shortened by 3 bases and J by 7 bases, with 12 bases between the two germline ends. This CDR3 contains 13 residues. Germline V CDR1 and CDR2: MNHEY, SVGEGT. The CDR3 loop is CASSYTSEGTQYF. CDR3 nucleotide sequence: TGTGCCAGCAGTTATACCTCAGAGGGGACCCAGTACTTC.

The table lists this clonotype with many counts. The V and J genes are TRBV6-2 or TRBV6-3 and TRBJ2-2, with unresolved D. Germline lookup yields CDR1 MNHEY and CDR2 SVGEGT. V was clipped by 7 bases and J by 2 bases, with 14 bases between them. The CDR3 extends over 15 amino acids. CDR3 coding DNA: TGTGCCAGCACAGGTCGTACAGTTAACACCGGGGAGCTGTTTTTT. This sequence encodes CASTGRTVNTGELFF.

This clonotype was seen a handful of times. The CDR3: CASSTGDRGHQPQHF. CDR3 nucleotides: TGTGCCAGCAGTACCGGGGACAGGGGGCATCAGCCCCAGCATTTT. This chain links TRBV6-6 with TRBJ1-5; 12 nucleotides agree with TRBD1. The CDR3 extends over 15 amino acids. CDR1 and CDR2 (germline): MNHNY, SVGAGI (reference sequence). The V gene end was trimmed by 5 bases and the J gene end by 5 bases; junction bases not matched to a gene: 4.

The V and J genes are TRBV12-3 or TRBV12-4 and TRBJ2-3; maybe TRBD2 (5 bases). V lost 6 bases and J 6 bases, leaving 13 bases between the germline ends. The CDR3 runs to 13 residues. CDR3 in amino acids: CASSRDWWDTQYF. As DNA, the CDR3 is TGTGCCAGCAGCCGGGATTGGTGGGATACGCAGTATTTT.

This rearrangement joins TRBV7-9 to TRBJ2-3; TRBD1 matches at 10 bases. CDR3 length: 16 amino acids. The germline V gene has CDR1 SEHNR and CDR2 FQNEAQ (reference sequence). V was pared by 5 bases and J by 5 bases, with 10 bases of the junction left unmatched. In DNA, the CDR3 is TGTGCCAGCAGCCCAAGACAGGGGGCGCGGAGAGATACGCAGTATTTT. Translating it yields CASSPRQGARRDTQYF.

The chain has TRBV12-3 or TRBV12-4 and TRBJ1-2; unclear D gene. The germline V and J ends were trimmed by 6 bases and 5 bases, with 16 bases remaining between them. This CDR3 comprises 14 residues. CDR3 DNA: TGTGCCAGCAGCCAAGTCCCGGGGTCTTATGGCTACACCTTC. Protein: CASSQVPGSYGYTF.

The V and J genes are TRBV27 and TRBJ1-1; weak D call: TRBD1 (5 bases). This CDR3 is built from 18 residues. V lost 4 bases, J lost 1 base, and 22 bases lay in between. Germline lookup yields CDR1 MNHEY and CDR2 SMNVEV (reference sequence). CDR3 in amino acids: CASSSRARGLGKNTEAFF. The DNA for the CDR3 is TGTGCCAGCAGTTCCCGGGCCCGGGGGTTGGGGAAGAACACTGAAGCTTTCTTT.

The table lists this clonotype with many counts. This rearrangement joins TRBV29-1 to TRBJ2-3; D possibly corresponds to TRBD2 (6 bases). Germline-derived CDR1 and CDR2 are SQVTM and ANQGSEA. Trimming took 4 bases from V and 2 from J, leaving 7 bases between them. This CDR3 comprises 12 residues. The CDR3 nucleotides read TGCAGCGTTGTGCGGGACACAGATACGCAGTATTTT. Its translation is CSVVRDTDTQYF.

This clonotype was picked up a small number of times. The V and J genes are TRBV9 and TRBJ1-3; 7 positions agree with TRBD1. Germline CDR1 is SGDLS and CDR2 is YYNGEE. The junction had 5 bases not matched to a gene; V was cut back by 2 bases and J by 3 bases. This CDR3 comprises 15 residues. CDR3 protein: CASSVGTASGNTIYF. The CDR3 nucleotides are TGTGCCAGCAGCGTCGGGACAGCGAGTGGAAACACCATATATTTT.

The sample holds a few counts of this clonotype. The rearrangement uses TRBV29-1 and TRBJ2-3; 12 bases line up with TRBD2. This CDR3 is built from 15 residues. Germline lookup yields CDR1 SQVTM and CDR2 ANQGSEA. V was clipped by 6 bases and J by 4 bases; unmatched bases: 8. The CDR3 spells CSVVLAGGPPDTQYF. The CDR3 DNA reads as TGCAGCGTGGTCCTAGCGGGGGGGCCACCAGATACGCAGTATTTT.

This clonotype was counted between two and nine times. The chain employs TRBV7-2 and TRBJ1-4, with a possible D match to TRBD1 (5 bases). V lost 4 bases and J 6 bases, leaving 12 bases between the germline ends. CDR1 is SGHTA, CDR2 FQGNSA, per germline. The CDR3 length is 14 residues. The CDR3 bases are TGTGCCAGCAGCTCCGACAGTTTTTATGAAAAACTGTTTTTT. Amino acid sequence: CASSSDSFYEKLFF.

V usage is TRBV24-1 and J usage is TRBJ2-2, with unresolved D. V was cut by 12 bases and J by 5 bases, with 21 bases left in between. The CDR3 is made up of 15 amino acids. Germline loops: CDR1 KGHDR, CDR2 SFDVKD. The DNA for the CDR3 is TGTGCCCTCACACCACGGAAAGACCAGACCGGGGAGCTGTTTTTT. Amino acid sequence: CALTPRKDQTGELFF.

This sequence joins TRBV28 and TRBJ2-1, with D unresolved. Germline CDR1 MDHEN, CDR2 SYDVKM. This CDR3 region has 11 residues. V was cut by 8 bases and J by 5 bases, with 7 bases left in between. CDR3 amino acids: CASLNHNEQFF. CDR3 DNA sequence: TGTGCCAGCCTCAACCACAATGAGCAGTTCTTC.

This clonotype was counted only a few times. DNA of the CDR3: TGCAGTGCTAGAGATGGGCAAATTAACTATGGCTACACCTTC. Protein sequence: CSARDGQINYGYTF. The chain uses TRBV20-1 and TRBJ1-2; D call uncertain. Trimming left V 0 bases short and J 1 base short, with 9 bases between. The length of the CDR3 is 14 residues. The germline CDR1 and CDR2 sequences are DFQATT and SNEGSKA (reference sequence).

This clonotype occurred a few times. The rearrangement joins TRBV5-1 to TRBJ2-5; D gene ambiguous. This CDR3 is 11 amino acids long. Trimming shortened V by 6 bases and J by 3 bases, and 6 bases separated the two germline ends. Germline V gives CDR1 SGHRS, CDR2 YFSETQ. The DNA of the CDR3 is TGCGCCAGCACGGTGAAAGAGACCCAGTACTTC. This gives the protein CASTVKETQYF.

This clonotype has more than one count but fewer than ten. V gene TRBV6-5 combines with J gene TRBJ1-1; 7 positions match TRBD1. CDR1 MNHEY and CDR2 SVGAGI come from the germline V gene. V was pared by 6 bases and J by 1 base, with 5 bases of the junction left unmatched. CDR3 length: 14 amino acids. CDR3 DNA: TGTGCCAGCAGACCAGGGGGGTGGAACACTGAAGCTTTCTTT. This codes for CASRPGGWNTEAFF.

This clonotype has only a few counts. This sequence joins TRBV12-3 or TRBV12-4 and TRBJ1-6; 8 positions match TRBD1. CDR3 length equals 14 residues. V lost 3 bases to trimming and J lost 12 bases; unmatched junction nucleotides: 7. In DNA, the CDR3 is TGTGCCAGCAGTTTCGGACAGGGCGGAGTACCCCTCCACTTT. Translating it yields CASSFGQGGVPLHF.

This clonotype occurred a few times. J is TRBJ2-2 and V is TRBV4-3; the D call may be TRBD1 or TRBD2 (6 bases each). The CDR3 is 17 residues long. From germline, CDR1 is LGHNA and CDR2 YSLEER. Trimming took 1 base from V and 7 from J, leaving 19 bases between them. The CDR3 protein is CASSQGRGWDSVGELFF. The CDR3 DNA follows: TGCGCCAGCAGCCAAGGCAGGGGTTGGGACTCCGTCGGGGAGCTGTTTTTT.

This sequence joins TRBV20-1 and TRBJ2-3; TRBD2 matches at 8 bases. CDR3 length equals 13 residues. V lost 2 bases, J lost 5 bases, and 3 bases stayed unmatched. Germline loops: CDR1 DFQATT, CDR2 SNEGSKA (reference sequence). In DNA, the CDR3 is TGCAGTGCTAGACCAGCGGGGGAAGATACGCAGTATTTT. This encodes CSARPAGEDTQYF.

This clonotype was observed at least ten times. The chain uses TRBV5-1 and TRBJ2-5, with 8 positions matching TRBD2. Unmatched junction bases numbered 13, after V lost 4 bases and J lost 5 bases. This CDR3 contains 16 residues. Germline-derived CDR1 and CDR2 are SGHRS and YFSETQ. This CDR3 is CASSPSGEVAGETQYF. In DNA form, the CDR3 reads TGCGCCAGCAGCCCGTCTGGTGAGGTAGCGGGGGAGACCCAGTACTTC.